Below, 14 T cell receptor beta chains from the same sample are listed, as sequenced in a study of blood T cell repertoires in COVID-19. TCRdb's copy holds only in-frame clones and misses some; the assay was immunoSEQ multiplex PCR. The table lists 40,000 to 60,000 clones, over 70% of them singletons. The sequencing input was peripheral blood. These receptors were collected from a woman aged 80 or over with COVID-19, enrolled during active disease.

The chain couples TRBV10-3 to TRBJ2-3, with 13 nucleotides matching TRBD2. This CDR3 spans 14 amino acids. Germline V lookup: CDR1 ENHRY, CDR2 SYGVKD. V lost 10 bases, J lost 1 base, and 2 bases stayed unmatched. The CDR3 region is CATGTSGGTDTQYF. In nucleotides, the CDR3 is TGTGCCACAGGGACTAGCGGGGGCACAGATACGCAGTATTTT.

J is TRBJ1-5 and V is TRBV4-1, with 10 bases fitting TRBD1. Germline V gene lookup returns CDR1 MGHRA and CDR2 YSYEKL. This CDR3 spans 17 amino acids. Trimming cost V 0 bases and J 2 bases; bases outside gene matches: 4. CDR3 sequence reads: CASSQDRGTGGNQPQHF. In DNA form, the CDR3 reads TGCGCCAGCAGCCAAGATCGCGGGACAGGGGGCAATCAGCCCCAGCATTTT.

The chain uses TRBV5-5 and TRBJ2-2; no clear D gene. V shed 4 bases and J shed 1 base, with 14 bases lying between them. Germline V gene sequence: CDR1 SGHKS, CDR2 YYEKEE (reference sequence). The CDR3 consists of 16 residues. CDR3 DNA sequence: TGTGCCAGCAGCCTACCAGGTGGTTTGAACACCGGGGAGCTGTTTTTT. Protein sequence: CASSLPGGLNTGELFF.

As to this clone: One end of the junction fails to match germline, which may point to a read error. The rearrangement uses TRBV7-7 and TRBJ2-3; D might be TRBD2 (6 bases). Germline V lookup: CDR1 SSHAT, CDR2 FNYEAQ (reference sequence). This CDR3 region has 13 residues. The CDR3 here is CASSLEGTDTQYF. The CDR3 bases are TGTGCTAGCAGCTTGGAGGGGACAGATACGCAGTATTTT.

The chain combines TRBV29-1 with TRBJ1-2, with a weak D call TRBD1 (5 bases). Between the trimmed V and J ends, which lost 6 bases and 5 bases, there was a span of 19 bases. The CDR3 is 14 residues long. Per the germline V gene, CDR1 is SQVTM and CDR2 is ANQGSEA. As DNA, the CDR3 is TGCAGCGTAGGGGCCACAGAACGTCAATATGGCTACACCTTC. This codes for CSVGATERQYGYTF. Full variable domain (remainder filled in from reference TRBV29-1 and TRBJ1-2): SAVISQKPSRDICQRGTSLTIQCQVDSQVTMMFWYRQQPGQSLTLIATANQGSEATYESGFVIDKFPISRPNLTFSTLTVSNMSPEDSSIYLCSVGATERQYGYTFGSGTRLTVV.

This chain joins TRBV5-1 and TRBJ2-4, with 9 bases lining up with TRBD2. The germline V gene encodes CDR1 SGHRS and CDR2 YFSETQ. The CDR3 covers 16 residues. The V and J ends lost 0 bases and 2 bases, in that order; junction bases with no gene match: 3. The CDR3 nucleotides are TGCGCCAGCAGCTTGGAGACTAGCGGATCCAAAAACATTCAGTACTTC. It encodes CASSLETSGSKNIQYF.

The chain carries TRBV11-3 and TRBJ2-2; the match to TRBD2 covers 9 bases. The V and J ends lost 5 bases and 2 bases, in that order; junction bases with no gene match: 3. Germline V gene sequence: CDR1 SGHNT, CDR2 YENEEA. This CDR3 is built from 15 residues. The CDR3 reads CASSATSGNTGELFF. Here the CDR3 DNA reads TGTGCCAGCAGCGCGACTAGCGGAAACACCGGGGAGCTGTTTTTT.

The sample holds a few counts of this clone. V and J are TRBV5-1 and TRBJ1-2; D is undetermined. This CDR3 comprises 13 residues. With 2 bases removed from V and 0 bases from J, the gap between germline ends came to 5 bases. Germline V gene sequence: CDR1 SGHRS, CDR2 YFSETQ. CDR3 DNA sequence: TGCGCCAGCAGCTTATCCGCTAACTATGGCTACACCTTC. As protein: CASSLSANYGYTF.

The genes are TRBV6-1 and TRBJ1-4; D unresolved. From germline, CDR1 is MNHNS and CDR2 SASEGT. Trimming removed 3 bases at V and 0 bases at J, with 11 bases between. The CDR3 totals 16 residues. CDR3 nucleotides: TGTGCCAGCAGTGATAATTCGGGTGCAACTAATGAAAAACTGTTTTTT. Protein sequence: CASSDNSGATNEKLFF.

V usage is TRBV4-1 and J usage is TRBJ2-7; 13 bases are shared with TRBD2. V lost 3 bases and J lost 4; bases outside the gene matches: 6. The CDR3 sequence is 16 residues long. Germline V gene data show CDR1 as MGHRA and CDR2 as YSYEKL. CDR3 region: CASSHPGLAGVYEQYF. Here the CDR3 DNA reads TGCGCCAGCAGCCACCCAGGACTAGCGGGAGTATACGAGCAGTACTTC.

V usage is TRBV5-1 and J usage is TRBJ1-2, with TRBD1 matching over 8 bases. The CDR3 consists of 16 residues. With 2 bases clipped from V and 6 bases from J, the junction kept 12 bases outside the gene matches. CDR1 is SGHRS, CDR2 YFSETQ, per germline. The CDR3 here is CASSFGGRTGLDGYTF. CDR3 DNA: TGCGCCAGCAGCTTTGGAGGGCGGACAGGGCTTGATGGCTACACCTTC.

V usage is TRBV5-1 and J usage is TRBJ2-7; D may be TRBD1 (5 bases). CDR1 and CDR2 from the germline V gene are SGHRS and YFSETQ. V lost 4 bases to trimming and J lost 6 bases, with 11 bases between them. The CDR3 runs 12 residues. The CDR3 reads CASSLGQIEQYF. DNA for the CDR3: TGCGCCAGCAGCCTGGGGCAAATCGAGCAGTACTTC.

This clone is a singleton in its sample. The chain links TRBV19 to TRBJ1-3, with D maybe TRBD1 (5 bases). CDR1 is LNHDA and CDR2 is SQIVND in the germline V gene (reference sequence). This CDR3 has 16 amino acids. Trimming removed 6 bases at V and 0 bases at J, with 15 bases between. DNA of the CDR3: TGTGCCAGTAGAGGGAGGGGACGTCCCTCTGGAAACACCATATATTTT. Protein: CASRGRGRPSGNTIYF.

V gene TRBV2 combines with J gene TRBJ2-3; D is unclear. There are 12 residues in the CDR3. The V gene's germline CDR1 is SNHLY and CDR2 FYNNEI. Trimming removed 8 bases from V and 4 bases from J, with 10 bases in between. The CDR3 DNA follows: TGTGCCAGCTCGGTAGTCCCAGATACGCAGTATTTT. Its translation: CASSVVPDTQYF.